The 11 T cell receptor beta chains in this list originate from one sample, sequenced in a study of lymphopenia after photon versus proton radiotherapy. Profiled with immunoSEQ multiplex PCR; TCRdb holds only in-frame clones, not every one. The sample has tens of thousands of clones, 86% seen once. Sequenced here: peripheral blood, sampled from a patient treated with proton-based radiotherapy. These receptors all come from a woman in her 70s with pancreatic cancer. Some clones in this sample may be carry-over from other donors' samples.

This chain links TRBV7-2 with TRBJ1-5; D is uncertain. Germline assignment: CDR1 SGHTA and CDR2 FQGNSA. Deletions cut 2 bases from V and 3 bases from J, with 2 bases between. CDR3 length: 12 amino acids. The CDR3 sequence is CASSLPNQPQHF. For the CDR3, the DNA is TGTGCCAGCAGCTTACCCAATCAGCCCCAGCATTTT.

The rearrangement links TRBV27 to TRBJ2-7; 10 bases are shared with TRBD2. Germline values: CDR1 MNHEY, CDR2 SMNVEV (reference sequence). With V trimmed by 3 bases and J by 2 bases, 1 base remained unmatched. The CDR3 loop spans 14 amino acids. The CDR3 loop reads CASSFSGRAYEQYF. As DNA, the CDR3 is TGTGCCAGCAGTTTCAGCGGGAGGGCCTACGAGCAGTACTTC.

The chain carries TRBV7-9 and TRBJ2-3; 8 nucleotides line up with TRBD2. The CDR3 consists of 16 residues. J gave up 1 base and V 7 bases, and 10 bases lay outside the gene matches. Germline V gene data show CDR1 as SEHNR and CDR2 as FQNEAQ (reference sequence). The CDR3 coding sequence is TGTGCCAGCATCCTAAACAGCGGGAGCCGCACAGATACGCAGTATTTT. This gives the protein CASILNSGSRTDTQYF.

The chain joins TRBV19 to TRBJ2-7; 7 bases match TRBD2. This CDR3 is built from 14 residues. V shed 6 bases, J shed 0 bases, and the junction held 5 bases outside the gene matches. Germline-derived CDR1 and CDR2 are LNHDA and SQIVND (reference sequence). CDR3 amino acids: CASRLAESSYEQYF. Here the CDR3 DNA reads TGTGCCAGTAGGCTAGCGGAGAGCTCCTACGAGCAGTACTTC.

The chain is built from TRBV7-2 and TRBJ2-3; perhaps TRBD1 as D (6 bases). The CDR3 consists of 14 residues. CDR1 and CDR2 from the germline V gene are SGHTA and FQGNSA. Trimming took 5 bases from V and 2 from J, leaving 11 bases between them. CDR3: CASSPGHSTDTQYF. In nucleotides, the CDR3 is TGTGCCAGCAGCCCGGGACATTCCACAGATACGCAGTATTTT.

The chain combines TRBV2 with TRBJ2-7; 14 bases fit TRBD2. Per germline, CDR1 SNHLY and CDR2 FYNNEI. After removal of 2 bases from V and 3 bases from J, the junction contained 9 bases not matched to a gene. The CDR3 has 18 residues. The CDR3 is CASSELRLAGGPLYEQYF. The CDR3 coding sequence is TGTGCCAGCAGTGAATTGAGACTAGCGGGAGGGCCCCTCTACGAGCAGTACTTC.

The V and J genes are TRBV29-1 and TRBJ2-5; either TRBD1 or TRBD2 may supply D (5 bases each). The CDR3 runs to 11 residues. Trimming removed 7 bases at V and 4 bases at J, with 10 bases between. Germline V gene data show CDR1 as SQVTM and CDR2 as ANQGSEA. The CDR3 DNA reads TGCAGCGCCCGGGACGCAGAGACCCAGTACTTC. It translates to CSARDAETQYF.

The chain uses TRBV21-1 and TRBJ2-1; the table's TRBD2 call for D was not verified on the DNA. TRBV21-1 is listed as a pseudogene. CDR3 length equals 15 residues. Here the CDR3 reads CASSKLEGSHNEQFF. The CDR3 coding sequence is TGTGCCAGCAGCAAGTTGGAGGGAAGCCACAATGAGCAGTTCTTC.

The V and J genes are TRBV6-5 and TRBJ1-1, with D perhaps TRBD1 (6 bases). The germline gives CDR1 MNHEY, CDR2 SVGAGI. Deletions cut 8 bases from V and 5 bases from J, with 15 bases between. The CDR3 extends over 13 amino acids. In DNA form, the CDR3 reads TGTGCCAGCGAAGGGGGGGCGGGAACTGAAGCTTTCTTT. The encoded protein is CASEGGAGTEAFF.

This chain links TRBV19 with TRBJ1-1, with TRBD1 identical over 9 bases. V lost 5 bases and J lost 1; bases outside the gene matches: 2. The CDR3 covers 14 residues. Per germline, CDR1 LNHDA and CDR2 SQIVND (reference sequence). The CDR3 region has the DNA TGTGCCAGTAGTTCACAGGGGGCGAACACTGAAGCTTTCTTT. Its protein product is CASSSQGANTEAFF.

The rearrangement links TRBV6-1 to TRBJ1-1; TRBD1 might be the D (6 bases). This CDR3 is 13 amino acids long. The germline CDR1 and CDR2 sequences are MNHNS and SASEGT. Trimming took 10 bases from V and 0 from J, leaving 12 bases between them. The CDR3 DNA is TGTGCCACCGGGGGGGGCATGAACACTGAAGCTTTCTTT. Its translation is CATGGGMNTEAFF.